This passage covers 11 T cell receptor beta chains from one sample sequenced in a study of shared T cell receptors in the human thymus. Measured with immunoSEQ multiplex PCR; TCRdb has only the in-frame clones, and not every one. The sample shows about 660,000 clones, roughly 90% of them seen only once. The data were also submitted as part of a second study, on human thymus T cells.

The sample comprised thymocytes. The receptor source for this set is a boy younger than two with a congenital heart defect.

V and J are TRBV21-1 and TRBJ2-7; the table's D gene call, TRBD1, was not cross checked with the DNA. TRBV21-1 is reported as a pseudogene. CDR3 size: 12 residues. CDR3 in amino acids: CASPGQAYEQYF. The CDR3 DNA is TGTGCCAGCCCGGGACAGGCCTACGAGCAGTACTTC.

This clone was detected once. The V and J genes are TRBV6-1 and TRBJ2-3; perhaps TRBD2 as D (5 bases). Trimming removed 4 bases from V and 0 bases from J, with 8 bases in between. CDR3 length: 14 residues. In germline, CDR1 is MNHNS, CDR2 SASEGT. The CDR3 DNA is TGTGCCAGCAGTGCTAGCTTCAGCACAGATACGCAGTATTTT. Its protein product is CASSASFSTDTQYF.

The rearrangement uses TRBV30 and TRBJ2-5; D is perhaps TRBD2 (7 bases). This CDR3 spans 16 amino acids. Between the trimmed V and J ends, which lost 0 bases and 1 base, there was a span of 15 bases. Germline V gives CDR1 GTSNPN, CDR2 SVGIG (reference sequence). The CDR3 bases are TGTGCCTGGAGTGTGGTATGGGGGGGGGCCCAAGAGACCCAGTACTTC. The encoded protein is CAWSVVWGGAQETQYF.

This clone was seen once. V gene TRBV27 combines with J gene TRBJ2-1; 8 bases fit TRBD2. The germline V gene encodes CDR1 MNHEY and CDR2 SMNVEV (reference sequence). The length of the CDR3 is 15 residues. J gave up 7 bases and V 7 bases, and 12 bases lay outside the gene matches. The CDR3 DNA reads TGTGCCAGCATCACGTCCGGAAGCGGGGGTAATGAGCAGTTCTTC. Translated: CASITSGSGGNEQFF.

CDR3 DNA sequence: TGCGCCAGCAGCCGCCGACCGTCCCAACTAGCGGCGGGGACCGGGGAGCTGTTTTTT. It encodes CASSRRPSQLAAGTGELFF. The chain carries TRBV4-3 and TRBJ2-2, with TRBD2 matching over 8 bases. Germline CDR1 reads LGHNA; CDR2 reads YSLEER. V dropped 4 bases and J dropped 5; count of bases not matched to a gene: 18. CDR3 size: 19 residues.

The V and J genes are TRBV11-3 and TRBJ2-5, with 9 bases matching TRBD1. V lost 7 bases and J lost 2; bases outside the gene matches: 2. Germline V gene lookup returns CDR1 SGHNT and CDR2 YENEEA. CDR3 length equals 13 residues. CDR3 coding DNA: TGTGCCAGCATAGGACAGGGGCAAGAGACCCAGTACTTC. It specifies CASIGQGQETQYF.

The V and J genes are TRBV19 and TRBJ2-5; a possible D gene is TRBD2 (6 bases). V was shortened by 6 bases and J by 1 base, with 21 bases between the two germline ends. This CDR3 is 17 amino acids long. CDR1 is LNHDA and CDR2 is SQIVND in the germline V gene (reference sequence). This CDR3 is CASSHRRGEGLQETQYF. DNA for the CDR3: TGTGCCAGTAGCCACCGGAGGGGAGAGGGACTCCAAGAGACCCAGTACTTC.

The V gene is TRBV7-2, the J gene TRBJ2-3; 7 nucleotides align to TRBD2. The CDR3 runs 12 residues. The V gene's germline CDR1 is SGHTA and CDR2 FQGNSA. V shed 3 bases, J shed 12 bases, and the junction held 6 bases outside the gene matches. The CDR3 sequence: CASSFLGGSQYF. CDR3 coding DNA: TGTGCCAGCAGCTTCCTGGGCGGGAGCCAGTATTTT.

The chain carries TRBV7-3 and TRBJ1-1, with unresolved D. The CDR3 loop spans 13 amino acids. CDR1 is SGHTA, CDR2 FQGTGA, per germline. V was shortened by 6 bases and J by 5 bases, with 13 bases between the two germline ends. Written as DNA, the CDR3 is TGTGCCAGCAGTGAGGATTTAGTGACTGAAGCTTTCTTT. This gives the protein CASSEDLVTEAFF.

This chain connects TRBV15 to TRBJ2-7; the match to TRBD2 covers 8 bases. Looked up from germline, CDR1 is LNHNV and CDR2 is YYDKDF (reference sequence). Trimming took 0 bases from V and 2 from J; bases not matched to a gene: 12. CDR3 length: 18 amino acids. The CDR3 sequence: CATSRDRVGSGDPYEQYF. The CDR3, as DNA: TGTGCCACCAGCAGAGATCGGGTCGGTAGCGGGGATCCCTACGAGCAGTACTTC.

The chain recombines TRBV9 with TRBJ2-3; D possibly corresponds to TRBD2 (5 bases). Trimming took 4 bases from V and 4 from J, leaving 13 bases between them. This CDR3 spans 14 amino acids. Germline V gene lookup returns CDR1 SGDLS and CDR2 YYNGEE. The CDR3 region has the DNA TGTGCCAGCAGCCCGAATCGGACTGCAGATACGCAGTATTTT. Translation gives CASSPNRTADTQYF.